This entry concerns a single TCR beta chain. Other DNA sequences in the sample encode the same CDR3. The assay was immunoSEQ multiplex PCR, and TCRdb's table has in-frame clones only and misses some. The profile covers about 60,000 clones, with approximately 94% appearing a single time and 0.13% to 0.15% taken by the ten largest. These data come from a study of CD4 T cells in relation to SARS-CoV-2 and coronaviruses. Unexposed donor CD4+ T cells date from about 2011-2019, before the COVID-19 pandemic. The TCR was taken from a human donor in good health. Sample: naive CD4+ T cells from PBMCs. Regarding subset: naive CD4+ T cells isolated by negative enrichment.

The chain's CDR3 is CASSSGGREQYF. As DNA, the CDR3 is TGTGCCAGCAGTTCTGGGGGGCGCGAGCAGTACTTC. The rearrangement links TRBV28 to TRBJ2-7, with D possibly called TRBD1 or TRBD2 (6 bases each). V lost 4 bases, J lost 6 bases, and 10 bases lay in between. Germline V gene data show CDR1 as MDHEN and CDR2 as SYDVKM. This CDR3 comprises 12 residues. Full variable domain (rest looked up from reference TRBV28 and TRBJ2-7): DVKVTQSSRYLVKRTGEKVFLECVQDMDHENMFWYRQDPGLGLRLIYFSYDVKMKEKGDIPEGYSVSREKKERFSLILESASTNQTSMYLCASSSGGREQYFGPGTRLTVT.